This T cell receptor beta chain was documented in a study of beta chain features in type 1 diabetes. The sequenced template was cDNA made from the entire isolated RNA. Some clones are missing from TCRdb's copy, which holds only in-frame ones; the method was immunoSEQ multiplex PCR. Seen here are under 400,000 clones, around 13% observed once, and the top ten hold around 0.0099%. As regards this clone: The antigen is not known.

J gave up 1 base and V 4 bases, and 8 bases lay outside the gene matches. Germline loops: CDR1 SGHDT, CDR2 YYEEEE. This CDR3 region has 16 residues. General observations from the study: All four CD4+ subsets from Type 1 diabetes patients carried moderately but significantly shorter TCRB CDR3s. With patients and controls alike, PCR might favor shorter templates to an equal degree.

Per donor, one heparinised blood draw averaged about 100 mL. The rearrangement links TRBV5-6 to TRBJ1-3, with 7 bases matching TRBD1. This receptor was identified in a woman aged 18-29 years with type 1 diabetes. The specimen sequenced was naive CD4+ T cells from blood. In DNA form, the CDR3 reads TGTGCCAGCAGCGGAAAGGGACAGCCTTCTGGAAACACCATATATTTT. This codes for CASSGKGQPSGNTIYF. Combining the CDR3 with reference TRBV5-6 and TRBJ1-3 gives the whole variable domain DAGVTQSPTHLIKTRGQQVTLRCSPKSGHDTVSWYQQALGQGPQFIFQYYEEEERQRGNFPDRFSGHQFPNYSSELNVNALLLGDSALYLCASSGKGQPSGNTIYFGEGSWLTVV.